Shown below are 17 T cell receptor beta chains from a single sample sequenced in a study of blood T cell repertoires in COVID-19. The assay was immunoSEQ multiplex PCR, and TCRdb's table has in-frame clones only and misses some. Here the sample spans 100,000 to 150,000 clones, approximately 74% being singletons. Material for sequencing was peripheral blood. These receptors all come from a man in his sixties with acute or convalescent COVID-19.

This clone showed up just a few times. The V and J genes are TRBV20-1 and TRBJ2-1, with 9 positions matching TRBD2. V shed 3 bases, J shed 5 bases, and the junction held 5 bases outside the gene matches. CDR3 length: 14 amino acids. Germline CDR1 and CDR2: DFQATT and SNEGSKA (reference sequence). CDR3 protein: CSASASGANNEQFF. CDR3 nucleotide sequence: TGCAGTGCTAGTGCTAGCGGGGCAAACAATGAGCAGTTCTTC.

The V gene is TRBV3-1 (or the pseudogene TRBV3-2), the J gene TRBJ2-1; no reliable D call. V lost 1 base and J lost 9, with 7 bases in between. The CDR3 length is 12 residues. Germline CDR1 is LGHDT and CDR2 is YNNKEL (reference sequence). The CDR3 reads CASSQVSVEQFF. In DNA form, the CDR3 reads TGTGCCAGCAGCCAAGTGAGCGTTGAGCAGTTCTTC.

This clone was seen only a few times. V gene TRBV9 combines with J gene TRBJ1-3; D perhaps matches TRBD1 (5 bases). The CDR3 is made up of 15 amino acids. Germline V gene data show CDR1 as SGDLS and CDR2 as YYNGEE. V dropped 2 bases and J dropped 0 bases, with 9 bases sitting between them. CDR3 coding DNA: TGTGCCAGCAGCGTCTTGGGGGGCTCTGGAAACACCATATATTTT. Residues: CASSVLGGSGNTIYF.

This clone was observed a single time. The chain recombines TRBV27 with TRBJ1-2; a weak D match, TRBD1 (5 bases). The CDR3 length is 13 residues. The ends were cut back, 5 bases at V and 5 bases at J, with 12 bases in the middle. Looked up from germline, CDR1 is MNHEY and CDR2 is SMNVEV (reference sequence). CDR3 sequence (DNA): TGTGCCAGCAGTCCACAGGTGGAGTATGGCTACACCTTC. Translation gives CASSPQVEYGYTF.

Here the CDR3 DNA reads TGTGCCAGCAGAAGGACTAGCGGTAGCACAGATACGCAGTATTTT. Residues: CASRRTSGSTDTQYF. This chain connects TRBV9 to TRBJ2-3, with TRBD2 identical over 10 bases. The germline V gene has CDR1 SGDLS and CDR2 YYNGEE. The junction had 3 bases not matched to a gene; V was cut back by 5 bases and J by 0 bases. This CDR3 comprises 15 residues.

V and J are TRBV29-1 and TRBJ1-1; D call uncertain. The CDR3 is made up of 11 amino acids. The V gene's germline CDR1 is SQVTM and CDR2 ANQGSEA. V lost 5 bases and J lost 1, with 5 bases in between. The CDR3 spells CSVSGNTEAFF. DNA of the CDR3: TGCAGCGTTTCAGGGAACACTGAAGCTTTCTTT.

CDR3 coding DNA: TGTGCCAGCAGACCCCTAGCGAACACCGGGGAGCTGTTTTTT. This codes for CASRPLANTGELFF. V gene TRBV6-4 combines with J gene TRBJ2-2; no reliable D call. V was clipped by 6 bases and J by 0 bases, with 8 bases between them. CDR3 size: 14 residues. Germline V gene lookup returns CDR1 MRHNA and CDR2 SNTAGT.

This chain links TRBV12-3 or TRBV12-4 with TRBJ2-7; tentatively, D is TRBD1 (6 bases). The CDR3 is made up of 13 amino acids. Trimming cost V 4 bases and J 0 bases, with 7 bases left between them. The CDR3 loop reads CASSYRVSYEQYF. Written as DNA, the CDR3 is TGTGCCAGCAGTTACAGGGTCTCCTACGAGCAGTACTTC.

The chain joins TRBV7-3 to TRBJ1-1, with TRBD1 identical over 7 bases. CDR1 SGHTA and CDR2 FQGTGA come from the germline V gene. Losses at the gene ends were 3 bases for V and 7 bases for J; bases not matched to a gene: 5. This CDR3 is 13 amino acids long. CDR3 nucleotide sequence: TGTGCCAGCAGCTTGGACAGGATCAGTGAAGCTTTCTTT. Its translation is CASSLDRISEAFF.

The DNA for the CDR3 is TGTGCCAGCAGTTACTCCGGAACTAATGAAAAACTGTTTTTT. It yields the protein CASSYSGTNEKLFF. The chain is built from TRBV6-5 and TRBJ1-4; no definite D call. V was pared by 0 bases and J by 1 base, with 3 bases between. This CDR3 spans 14 amino acids. The germline V gene encodes CDR1 MNHEY and CDR2 SVGAGI.

In this sample, this clone turned up a few times. In nucleotides, the CDR3 is TGTGCCAGCTTCGATCCGGGACAGGGGCACTATGGCTACACCTTC. Translated: CASFDPGQGHYGYTF. The V call is TRBV19, the J call TRBJ1-2; 10 bases line up with TRBD1. Germline values: CDR1 LNHDA, CDR2 SQIVND (reference sequence). The CDR3 is 15 residues long. The junction had 10 bases not matched to a gene; V was cut back by 9 bases and J by 3 bases.

This chain uses TRBV4-1 with TRBJ2-6, with D possibly TRBD2 on 5 matching bases. Trimming took 2 bases from V and 0 from J, leaving 17 bases between them. The CDR3 covers 19 residues. The V gene's germline CDR1 is MGHRA and CDR2 YSYEKL. CDR3 coding DNA: TGCGCCAGCAGCCAATATGTCCCCTCTAGCCGCTCTGGGGCCAACGTCCTGACTTTC. Its translation is CASSQYVPSSRSGANVLTF.

The rearrangement joins TRBV11-3 to TRBJ1-6, with 7 bases aligning to TRBD1. Looked up from germline, CDR1 is SGHNT and CDR2 is YENEEA. The CDR3 covers 16 residues. V lost 5 bases to trimming and J lost 0 bases; unmatched junction nucleotides: 4. This chain's CDR3 is CASSTGVSSYNSPLHF. The CDR3 DNA reads TGTGCCAGCAGCACAGGGGTGAGCTCCTATAATTCACCCCTCCACTTT. Full variable domain (outside the CDR3, taken from reference TRBV11-3 and TRBJ1-6): EAGVVQSPRYKIIEKKQPVAFWCNPISGHNTLYWYLQNLGQGPELLIRYENEEAVDDSQLPKDRFSAERLKGVDSTLKIQPAELGDSAVYLCASSTGVSSYNSPLHFGNGTRLTVT.

The chain couples TRBV27 to TRBJ2-5; D may be TRBD2 (5 bases). The germline CDR1 and CDR2 sequences are MNHEY and SMNVEV (reference sequence). Trimming removed 0 bases from V and 4 bases from J, with 12 bases in between. The CDR3 loop spans 15 amino acids. Here the CDR3 DNA reads TGTGCCAGCAGTTTATCGGCGGGTGTACCAGAGACCCAGTACTTC. Its translation is CASSLSAGVPETQYF.

The chain employs TRBV30 and TRBJ1-5, with 8 positions matching TRBD1. Germline trimming cut 1 base from V and 1 base from J; bases unmatched to any gene: 3. Germline assignment: CDR1 GTSNPN and CDR2 SVGIG (reference sequence). This CDR3 has 15 amino acids. The CDR3, as DNA: TGTGCCTGGAGTGGCCGGACAGGGAGCAATCAGCCCCAGCATTTT. It yields the protein CAWSGRTGSNQPQHF.

The chain uses TRBV5-1 and TRBJ2-2; 8 nucleotides line up with TRBD1. J lost 5 bases, V lost 5 bases, and 5 bases had no gene match. This CDR3 has 14 residues. Per germline, CDR1 SGHRS and CDR2 YFSETQ. The CDR3 sequence is CASSSGTGTGELFF. The CDR3 DNA is TGCGCCAGCAGTTCAGGGACAGGTACCGGGGAGCTGTTTTTT.

The V and J genes are TRBV13 and TRBJ1-5, with D perhaps TRBD1 (6 bases). Germline loops: CDR1 PRHDT, CDR2 FYEKMQ (reference sequence). Trimming removed 4 bases at V and 7 bases at J, with 11 bases between. CDR3 length equals 13 residues. The CDR3: CASSSEGGQPQHF. CDR3 DNA: TGTGCCAGCAGCTCCGAGGGGGGGCAGCCCCAGCATTTT.